The source of this T cell receptor beta chain is a study of shared clonotypes between healthy human individuals. Profiled with immunoSEQ multiplex PCR; TCRdb holds only in-frame clones, not every one. Seen here are approximately 1.5 million clones, approximately 98.5% observed once, and the top ten hold about 0.34%. This clonotype was sampled from a man younger than 45 in good health. The sequenced sample consisted of naive CD4+ T cells sorted from blood. Subset meaning: CD45RA+ positively selected.

CDR3 protein: CASSVDWGRVNTEAFF. CDR3 bases: TGTGCCAGCAGCGTAGACTGGGGCAGGGTGAACACTGAAGCTTTCTTT. The V gene is TRBV9, the J gene TRBJ1-1; D perhaps matches TRBD1 (5 bases). The CDR3 has 16 amino acids. Between the trimmed V and J ends, which lost 0 bases and 0 bases, there was a span of 12 bases. Germline V gene data show CDR1 as SGDLS and CDR2 as YYNGEE.